This entry lists 15 T cell receptor beta chains sequenced from one sample in a study of T cell repertoires in cytomegalovirus infection. MiXCR, applied by TCRdb to the reads, yields one record per CDR3 protein. The repertoire includes 400,000 or so distinct CDR3 sequences, approximately 33% of them detected once, and 12% to 15% sits in the top ten. The sequenced sample consisted of PBMCs. These receptor sequences come from a human donor in good health (CMV status not recorded). Some clones in this sample may be carry-over from other donors' samples.

The V call is TRBV5-5, the J call TRBJ2-5; TRBD2 matches 8 bases. V dropped 3 bases and J dropped 0; count of bases not matched to a gene: 7. This CDR3 comprises 16 residues. Germline CDR1 and CDR2: SGHKS and YYEKEE (reference sequence). The CDR3, as DNA: TGTGCCAGCAGCTCCCGGACTAGCTTAAACCAAGAGACCCAGTACTTC. Translation: CASSSRTSLNQETQYF.

This clonotype was seen a few times. The chain uses TRBV6-5 and TRBJ1-2; the D is unclear. Trimming took off 2 bases at V and 2 bases at J, with 6 bases between the two ends. Germline V CDR1 and CDR2: MNHEY, SVGAGI. This CDR3 is 13 amino acids long. CDR3 nucleotides: TGTGCCAGCAGTTACAACAGCAACTATGGCTACACCTTC. Translated, it gives CASSYNSNYGYTF.

V is TRBV4-1 and J is TRBJ2-4; D remains ambiguous. The CDR3 has 14 amino acids. Per the germline V gene, CDR1 is MGHRA and CDR2 is YSYEKL. The ends were cut back, 0 bases at V and 10 bases at J, with 13 bases in the middle. The CDR3 sequence: CASSQEERIAIQYF. CDR3 nucleotide sequence: TGCGCCAGCAGCCAAGAAGAAAGGATTGCGATTCAGTACTTC.

This clonotype was seen only a few times. This chain joins TRBV12-3 or TRBV12-4 and TRBJ1-3; no clear D gene. This CDR3 region has 13 residues. V was trimmed by 9 bases and J by 2 bases, leaving 11 bases between them. CDR3 sequence reads: CASELRAGNTIYF. CDR3 DNA sequence: TGTGCCAGTGAATTACGAGCTGGAAACACCATATATTTT.

The chain employs TRBV20-1 and TRBJ2-3, with 8 positions matching TRBD2. The CDR3 totals 14 residues. CDR1 and CDR2 from the germline V gene are DFQATT and SNEGSKA (reference sequence). J gave up 4 bases and V 6 bases, and 9 bases lay outside the gene matches. This CDR3 is CSAHTGGPSDTQYF. CDR3 in DNA: TGCAGTGCCCATACGGGGGGGCCCTCAGATACGCAGTATTTT.

The chain carries TRBV19 and TRBJ2-1; 11 positions match TRBD2. This CDR3 has 19 residues. V shed 5 bases and J 0 bases; nucleotides not matched to a gene: 12. Germline assignment: CDR1 LNHDA and CDR2 SQIVND (reference sequence). The CDR3 is CASSHILAGGPNSYNEQFF. The CDR3 bases are TGTGCCAGTAGTCACATTCTAGCGGGGGGACCTAACTCCTACAATGAGCAGTTCTTC.

This clonotype has only a few counts. The chain employs TRBV6-1 and TRBJ2-2, with 7 positions matching TRBD1. Per germline, CDR1 MNHNS and CDR2 SASEGT. The V gene end was trimmed by 2 bases and the J gene end by 4 bases; junction bases not matched to a gene: 4. The CDR3 length is 15 residues. The CDR3 region has the DNA TGTGCCAGCAGTGAAAGGGGGCGCGGCACCGGGGAGCTGTTTTTT. Translating gives CASSERGRGTGELFF.

This chain connects TRBV10-3 to TRBJ2-7; 8 bases are a match to TRBD2. The CDR3 length is 14 residues. Trimming cost V 10 bases and J 0 bases; bases outside gene matches: 8. Germline CDR1 is ENHRY and CDR2 is SYGVKD. CDR3 protein: CATRLSGSSYEQYF. CDR3 nucleotide sequence: TGTGCCACCCGACTAAGCGGGAGCTCCTACGAGCAGTACTTC.

The genes are TRBV25-1 and TRBJ2-3, with D uncertain. This CDR3 is built from 13 residues. In germline, CDR1 is MGHDK, CDR2 SYGVNS. V gave up 3 bases and J gave up 4 bases, with 8 bases separating them. For the CDR3, the DNA is TGTGCCAGCAGTGATCATGCAGCAGATACGCAGTATTTT. Its translation: CASSDHAADTQYF.

The table lists this clonotype with a few counts. This chain joins TRBV12-3 or TRBV12-4 and TRBJ1-3; D gene unclear. The CDR3 loop spans 14 amino acids. Trimming shortened V by 2 bases and J by 2 bases, and 7 bases separated the two germline ends. The CDR3 region has the DNA TGTGCCAGCAGTTTAAAGGGAACTGGAAACACCATATATTTT. It specifies CASSLKGTGNTIYF.

This clonotype was counted many times. CDR3 region: CASKGTASYEQYF. The CDR3 nucleotides read TGTGCCAGCAAAGGGACCGCATCCTACGAGCAGTACTTC. The chain recombines TRBV6-1 with TRBJ2-7; D tentatively reads TRBD1 or TRBD2 (5 bases each). Per the germline V gene, CDR1 is MNHNS and CDR2 is SASEGT. There are 13 residues in the CDR3. With 7 bases removed from V and 1 base from J, the gap between germline ends came to 11 bases.

The chain links TRBV7-2 to TRBJ1-6; 9 bases match TRBD1. This CDR3 is 12 amino acids long. V was pared by 8 bases and J by 10 bases, with 3 bases of the junction left unmatched. Germline V lookup: CDR1 SGHTA, CDR2 FQGNSA. The CDR3 nucleotides are TGTGCCAGCGGGGACAGGGTCTCACCCCTCCACTTT. Translated, it gives CASGDRVSPLHF.

This clonotype was seen more than once but under ten times. This chain uses TRBV5-6 with TRBJ2-5, with D maybe TRBD1 (6 bases). CDR3 length: 15 amino acids. Deletions cut 0 bases from V and 3 bases from J, with 12 bases between. The V gene's germline CDR1 is SGHDT and CDR2 YYEEEE. Written as DNA, the CDR3 is TGTGCCAGCAGCTTGGGGACAGCACGGAAAGAGACCCAGTACTTC. It encodes CASSLGTARKETQYF. The full variable domain, its missing parts supplied by reference TRBV5-6 and TRBJ2-5, is DAGVTQSPTHLIKTRGQQVTLRCSPKSGHDTVSWYQQALGQGPQFIFQYYEEEERQRGNFPDRFSGHQFPNYSSELNVNALLLGDSALYLCASSLGTARKETQYFGPGTRLLVL.

This clonotype came up many times. This rearrangement joins TRBV7-8 to TRBJ2-3; 13 nucleotides line up with TRBD2. The V gene end was trimmed by 3 bases and the J gene end by 2 bases; junction bases not matched to a gene: 5. Germline V gene data show CDR1 as SGHVS and CDR2 as FQNEAQ. This CDR3 region has 17 residues. This chain's CDR3 is CASSFGTSGAATDTQYF. The CDR3 DNA is TGTGCCAGCAGCTTTGGGACTAGCGGGGCTGCCACAGATACGCAGTATTTT. The whole variable domain, filled in from reference TRBV7-8 and TRBJ2-3, reads GAGVSQSPRYKVAKRGQDVALRCDPISGHVSLFWYQQALGQGPEFLTYFQNEAQLDKSGLPSDRFFAERPEGSVSTLKIQRTQQEDSAVYLCASSFGTSGAATDTQYFGPGTRLTVL.

This clonotype was found many times. This rearrangement joins TRBV7-2 to TRBJ1-1; D unresolved. The V and J ends lost 2 bases and 1 base respectively, with 11 bases between them. Germline CDR1 SGHTA, CDR2 FQGNSA. This CDR3 has 15 amino acids. The CDR3 nucleotides are TGTGCCAGCAGCTTATTAGTACAAAGGAACACTGAAGCTTTCTTT. Translation: CASSLLVQRNTEAFF. The variable domain in full, with the rest retrieved from reference TRBV7-2 and TRBJ1-1, is GAGVSQSPSNKVTEKGKDVELRCDPISGHTALYWYRQSLGQGLEFLIYFQGNSAPDKSGLPSDRFSAERTGGSVSTLTIQRTQQEDSAVYLCASSLLVQRNTEAFFGQGTRLTVV.